This T cell receptor beta chain was sequenced in a study of T cells after yellow fever vaccination. Across the whole study: Fractions containing few cells were prepared with SMART-Seq v4 Ultra Low Input. Study results and limitations: Reappearing after the booster were most of the clones from primary vaccination (about 96% CD4, approximately 86% CD8). Among all clonotypes, a small share was observed in both CD4 and CD8 compartments.

This clonotype was detected a few times. Its specificity is not known. A read error may produce the germline difference seen at one junction end. TCRdb fed the 5' RACE reads into MiXCR, producing one record per CDR3 protein. The table has about 500,000 distinct CDR3 sequences, about a sixth seen once. The CDR3 sequence is 13 residues long. Germline CDR1 is MGHDK and CDR2 is SYGVNS. The genes are TRBV25-1 and TRBJ1-2; D not resolved. The sequenced sample was PBMCs, obtained 4 to 6 days after the first yellow fever vaccination. The origin of this receptor is a man younger than 35 who received the YFV17D yellow fever vaccine. CDR3 protein: CASSVRSNYGYTF. The DNA of the CDR3 is TGTGCCAGCAGTGTGCGGTCTAATTATGGCTACACCTTC.